A selection of T cell receptor beta chains follows, all from one sample in a study of cytomegalovirus exposure and HLA in healthy donors. Repertoires were generated with immunoSEQ multiplex PCR, while TCRdb's copy carries only in-frame clones and drops some. The table records more than 65,000 clones, 82% of them present only once. The specimen was PBMCs. The receptor source for this set is a man younger than 35 in good health and CMV-seronegative. Each CDR3 is given with its conserved first and last residue.

v_call cdr3_aa
TRBV30 CAWRLRSSGANVLTF
TRBV4-1 CASSAPLTQGTYEQYF
TRBV6-1 CATTLVEGDTEAFF
TRBV30 CAWSVNRKIQETQYF
TRBV28 CASSLIGATNEKLFF
TRBV2 CATKGQVGAYEQYF
TRBV19 CASSSGGADGYTF
TRBV21-1 CASSKGKGRITYGYTF
TRBV2 CASSDWGGQGSTEAFF
TRBV10-3 CAISELGAGGGVETQYF
TRBV4-1 CASSQPTGNINNSPLHF
TRBV6-5 CASSRQQNTEAFF
TRBV7-2 CASSHLTPPGVYEQYF
TRBV10-1 CASSESLTSYEQYF
TRBV5-4 CASSLGVGGPQETQYF
TRBV15 CATSRDHWGQQAYEQYF
TRBV19 CASSRQGWYEQYF
TRBV28 CASSQSFPTSGGGTYNEQFF
TRBV30 CAGEGTGPNEQFF
TRBV4-2 CASSQALYGGSSYAQYF
TRBV5-4 CASSLGDSSYEQYF
TRBV19 CASRDDFGPVSNQPQHF
TRBV7-9 CSSSDRDPTEAFF
TRBV28 CASSLRPVGYEQYF
TRBV14 CASLRQGKTYEQYF
TRBV4-1 CASSQGQGANYEQYF
TRBV15 CATSTTGTVSYEQYF
TRBV25-1 CASSGTYMNTEAFF
TRBV4-3 CASSQDTSPTFYEQYF